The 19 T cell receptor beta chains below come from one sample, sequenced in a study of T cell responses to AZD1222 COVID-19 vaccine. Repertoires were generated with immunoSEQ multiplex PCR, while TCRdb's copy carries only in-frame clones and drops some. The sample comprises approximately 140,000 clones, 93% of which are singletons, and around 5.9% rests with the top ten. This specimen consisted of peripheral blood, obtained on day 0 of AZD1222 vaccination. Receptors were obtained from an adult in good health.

The CDR3 DNA follows: TGTGCCAGCAGCCTAGGACTAGCGGCAGATACGCAGTATTTT. Translation gives CASSLGLAADTQYF. V is TRBV7-9 and J is TRBJ2-3; 10 bases are a match to TRBD2. Germline V gene data show CDR1 as SEHNR and CDR2 as FQNEAQ (reference sequence). The CDR3 is 14 residues long. Germline trimming cut 5 bases from V and 4 bases from J; bases unmatched to any gene: 3.

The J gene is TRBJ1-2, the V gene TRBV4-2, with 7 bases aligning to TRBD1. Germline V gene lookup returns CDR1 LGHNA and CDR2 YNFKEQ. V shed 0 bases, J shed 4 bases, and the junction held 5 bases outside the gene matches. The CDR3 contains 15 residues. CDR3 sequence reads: CASSQDWDSLYGYTF. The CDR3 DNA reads TGTGCCAGCAGCCAAGACTGGGACAGCCTCTATGGCTACACCTTC.

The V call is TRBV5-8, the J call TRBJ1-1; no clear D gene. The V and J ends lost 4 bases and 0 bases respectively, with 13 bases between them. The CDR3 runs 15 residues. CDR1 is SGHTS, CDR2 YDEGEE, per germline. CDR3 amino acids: CASSRLQSLNTEAFF. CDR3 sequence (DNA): TGTGCCAGCAGCCGCCTACAGAGCCTGAACACTGAAGCTTTCTTT.

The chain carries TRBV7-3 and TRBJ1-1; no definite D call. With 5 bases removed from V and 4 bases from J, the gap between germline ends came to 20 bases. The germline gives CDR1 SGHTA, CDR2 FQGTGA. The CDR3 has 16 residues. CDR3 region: CASSLRIIGSSTEAFF. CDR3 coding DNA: TGTGCCAGCAGCCTAAGGATTATTGGGTCCAGCACTGAAGCTTTCTTT.

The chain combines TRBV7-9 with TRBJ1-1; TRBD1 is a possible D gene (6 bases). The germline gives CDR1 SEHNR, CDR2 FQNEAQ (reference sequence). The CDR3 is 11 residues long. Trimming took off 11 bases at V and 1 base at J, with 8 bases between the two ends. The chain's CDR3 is CAYRENTEAFF. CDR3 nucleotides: TGTGCCTACAGGGAGAACACTGAAGCTTTCTTT. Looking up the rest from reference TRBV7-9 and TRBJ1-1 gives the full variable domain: DTGVSQNPRHKITKRGQNVTFRCDPISEHNRLYWYRQTLGQGPEFLTYFQNEAQLEKSRLLSDRFSAERPKGSFSTLEIQRTEQGDSAMYLCAYRENTEAFFGQGTRLTVV.

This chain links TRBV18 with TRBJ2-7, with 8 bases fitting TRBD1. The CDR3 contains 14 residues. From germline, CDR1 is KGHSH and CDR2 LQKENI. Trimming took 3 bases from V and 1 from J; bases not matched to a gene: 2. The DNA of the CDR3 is TGTGCCAGCTCACCCTACAGGGGGTCCTACGAGCAGTACTTC. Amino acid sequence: CASSPYRGSYEQYF.

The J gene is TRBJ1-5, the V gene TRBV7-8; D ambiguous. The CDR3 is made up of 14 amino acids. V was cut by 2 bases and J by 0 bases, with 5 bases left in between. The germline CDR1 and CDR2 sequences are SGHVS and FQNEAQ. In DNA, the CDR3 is TGTGCCAGCAGCTTAACAAGTAGCAATCAGCCCCAGCATTTT. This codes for CASSLTSSNQPQHF.

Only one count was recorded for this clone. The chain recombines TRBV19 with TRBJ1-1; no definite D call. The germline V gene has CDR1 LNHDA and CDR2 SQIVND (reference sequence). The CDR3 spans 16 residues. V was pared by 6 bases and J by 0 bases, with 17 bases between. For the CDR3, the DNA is TGTGCCAGTAGCCGGAGAGCGGGGTCCATGAACACTGAAGCTTTCTTT. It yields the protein CASSRRAGSMNTEAFF.

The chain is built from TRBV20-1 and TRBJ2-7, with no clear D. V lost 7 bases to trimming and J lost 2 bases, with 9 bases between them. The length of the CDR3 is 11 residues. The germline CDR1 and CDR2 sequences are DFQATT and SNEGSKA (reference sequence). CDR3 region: CSGRGTYEQYF. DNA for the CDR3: TGCAGTGGTCGTGGCACCTACGAGCAGTACTTC.

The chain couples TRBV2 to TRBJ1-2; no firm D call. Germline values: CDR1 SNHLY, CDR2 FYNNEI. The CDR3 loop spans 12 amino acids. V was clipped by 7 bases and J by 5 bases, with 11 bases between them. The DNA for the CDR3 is TGTGCCAGCACCTCAAGGGAATATGGCTACACCTTC. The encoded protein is CASTSREYGYTF.

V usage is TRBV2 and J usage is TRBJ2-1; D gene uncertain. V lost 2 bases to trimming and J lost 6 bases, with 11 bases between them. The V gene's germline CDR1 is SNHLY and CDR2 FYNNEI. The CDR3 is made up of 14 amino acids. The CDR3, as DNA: TGTGCCAGCAGTGAAACGCGAGTCGGCAATGAGCAGTTCTTC. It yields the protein CASSETRVGNEQFF.

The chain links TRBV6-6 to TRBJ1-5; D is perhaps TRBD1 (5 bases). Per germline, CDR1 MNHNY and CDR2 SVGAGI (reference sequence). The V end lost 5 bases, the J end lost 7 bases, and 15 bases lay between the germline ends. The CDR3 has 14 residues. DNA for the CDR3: TGTGCCAGCAGTGGGACTGGGAATGGGCAGCCCCAGCATTTT. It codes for CASSGTGNGQPQHF.

CDR3: CASSRDNEQFF. The DNA for the CDR3 is TGTGCCAGCAGCCGAGACAATGAGCAGTTCTTC. This sequence joins TRBV3-1 (or the pseudogene TRBV3-2) and TRBJ2-1; D is unclear. The CDR3 has 11 residues. Germline V lookup: CDR1 LGHDT, CDR2 YNNKEL (reference sequence). Trimming shortened V by 4 bases and J by 5 bases, and 3 bases separated the two germline ends.

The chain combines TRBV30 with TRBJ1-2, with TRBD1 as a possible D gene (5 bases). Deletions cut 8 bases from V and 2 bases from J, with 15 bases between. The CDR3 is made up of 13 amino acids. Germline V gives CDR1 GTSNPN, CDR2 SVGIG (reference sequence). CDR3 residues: CARGTHVNYGYTF. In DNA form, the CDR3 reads TGTGCCCGGGGGACTCACGTAAACTATGGCTACACCTTC.

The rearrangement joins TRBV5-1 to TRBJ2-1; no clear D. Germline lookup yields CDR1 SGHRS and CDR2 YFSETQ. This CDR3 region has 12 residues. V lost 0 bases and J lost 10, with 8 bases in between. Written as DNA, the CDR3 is TGCGCCAGCAGCTTGGTAAGAGGCGAGCAGTTCTTC. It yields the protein CASSLVRGEQFF.

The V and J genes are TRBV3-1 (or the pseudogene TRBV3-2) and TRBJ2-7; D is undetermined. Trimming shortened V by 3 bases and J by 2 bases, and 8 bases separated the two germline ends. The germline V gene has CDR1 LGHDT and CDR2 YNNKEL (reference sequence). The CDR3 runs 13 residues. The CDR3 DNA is TGTGCCAGCAGCCACGAAATAACCTACGAGCAGTACTTC. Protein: CASSHEITYEQYF.

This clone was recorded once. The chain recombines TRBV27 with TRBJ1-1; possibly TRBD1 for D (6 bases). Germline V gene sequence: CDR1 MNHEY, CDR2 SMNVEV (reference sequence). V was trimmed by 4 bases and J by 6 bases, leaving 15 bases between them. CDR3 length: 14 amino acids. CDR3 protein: CASSSGARRAEAFF. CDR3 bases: TGTGCCAGCAGTTCAGGGGCCCGACGAGCTGAAGCTTTCTTT.

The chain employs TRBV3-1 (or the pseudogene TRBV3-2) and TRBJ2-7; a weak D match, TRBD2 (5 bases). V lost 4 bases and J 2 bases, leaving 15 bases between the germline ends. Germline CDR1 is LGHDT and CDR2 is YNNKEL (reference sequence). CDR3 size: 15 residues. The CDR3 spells CASSPLRGSAYEQYF. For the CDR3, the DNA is TGTGCCAGCAGCCCTCTCCGAGGGTCGGCCTACGAGCAGTACTTC.

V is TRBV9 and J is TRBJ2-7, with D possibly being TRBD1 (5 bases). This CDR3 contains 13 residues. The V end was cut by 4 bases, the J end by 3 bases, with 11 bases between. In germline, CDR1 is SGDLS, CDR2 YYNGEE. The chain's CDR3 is CASSRQGNYEQYF. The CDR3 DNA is TGTGCCAGCAGCCGCCAGGGTAACTACGAGCAGTACTTC. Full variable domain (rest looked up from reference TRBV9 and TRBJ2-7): DSGVTQTPKHLITATGQRVTLRCSPRSGDLSVYWYQQSLDQGLQFLIQYYNGEERAKGNILERFSAQQFPDLHSELNLSSLELGDSALYFCASSRQGNYEQYFGPGTRLTVT.